The 18 T cell receptor beta chains given below trace back to one sample, sequenced in a study of human thymus T cells. The data were produced by immunoSEQ multiplex PCR, yet TCRdb's version contains in-frame clones alone and is incomplete. In the table there are roughly 130,000 clones, 90% to 95% of which are singletons. The study used thymus tissue resected during corrective heart surgery. The sample was thymus tissue. The origin of the receptors is a boy less than two years old with a congenital heart defect but otherwise immunologically healthy.

V gene TRBV9 combines with J gene TRBJ2-5, with TRBD2 identical over 8 bases. This CDR3 contains 15 residues. V trimming: 3 bases; J trimming: 4 bases; junction bases outside the gene matches: 8. Germline CDR1 reads SGDLS; CDR2 reads YYNGEE. CDR3 loop: CASSATGGPRETQYF. CDR3 bases: TGTGCCAGCAGCGCCACGGGGGGGCCGAGAGAGACCCAGTACTTC.

This sequence joins TRBV19 and TRBJ2-3, with 10 bases lining up with TRBD2. In germline, CDR1 is LNHDA, CDR2 SQIVND (reference sequence). Losses at the gene ends were 4 bases for V and 4 bases for J; bases not matched to a gene: 11. The CDR3 runs to 17 residues. The CDR3 sequence is CASSSTNLAGGSDTQYF. The CDR3 DNA is TGTGCCAGTAGTAGTACCAATTTAGCGGGGGGTTCAGATACGCAGTATTTT.

V and J are TRBV5-1 and TRBJ1-6; D may be TRBD1 (5 bases). The V gene's germline CDR1 is SGHRS and CDR2 YFSETQ. The CDR3 length is 15 residues. Trimming pared 1 base from V and 10 bases from J, leaving 15 bases between. The CDR3 region is CASSLWWDQRSPLHF. The CDR3 DNA reads as TGCGCCAGCAGCTTGTGGTGGGACCAGAGGTCACCCCTCCACTTT.

This sequence joins TRBV11-2 and TRBJ2-3; 10 bases line up with TRBD2. V dropped 1 base and J dropped 1; count of bases not matched to a gene: 8. The CDR3 extends over 18 amino acids. The germline V gene has CDR1 SGHAT and CDR2 FQNNGV. The CDR3 loop reads CASSLVPAGGPGTDTQYF. CDR3 DNA sequence: TGTGCCAGCAGCTTAGTCCCAGCGGGGGGGCCGGGCACAGATACGCAGTATTTT.

V and J are TRBV27 and TRBJ1-1; no firm D call. The germline V gene encodes CDR1 MNHEY and CDR2 SMNVEV (reference sequence). The CDR3 is 13 amino acids. With 5 bases removed from V and 8 bases from J, the gap between germline ends came to 15 bases. The CDR3 DNA sequence: TGTGCCAGCAGTAACCTTCTTCGACTGGAAGCTTTCTTT. It codes for CASSNLLRLEAFF.

The chain couples TRBV19 to TRBJ1-1; D ambiguous. The V and J ends lost 6 bases and 4 bases respectively, with 18 bases between them. The length of the CDR3 is 15 residues. Germline CDR1 and CDR2: LNHDA and SQIVND (reference sequence). The CDR3 nucleotides read TGTGCCAGTAGCCTACTCAAAAGCCGACCCACTGAAGCTTTCTTT. This sequence encodes CASSLLKSRPTEAFF.

The V gene is TRBV6-1, the J gene TRBJ1-2; D possibly corresponds to TRBD1 (5 bases). Germline V gene sequence: CDR1 MNHNS, CDR2 SASEGT. This CDR3 region has 15 residues. Trimming cost V 5 bases and J 8 bases, with 21 bases left between them. The CDR3 spells CASSLKPGPPKGYTF. CDR3 DNA: TGTGCCAGCAGTCTTAAACCGGGGCCCCCGAAGGGCTACACCTTC.

The genes are TRBV7-2 and TRBJ1-1; 7 nucleotides match TRBD1. Trimming cost V 5 bases and J 1 base; bases outside gene matches: 4. CDR3 length: 14 amino acids. Germline V lookup: CDR1 SGHTA, CDR2 FQGNSA. The DNA for the CDR3 is TGTGCCAGCAGCCCGGGGACAGCGAACACTGAAGCTTTCTTT. As protein: CASSPGTANTEAFF.

The V gene is TRBV11-3, the J gene TRBJ1-1; 9 bases match TRBD1. CDR3 size: 14 residues. Germline V CDR1 and CDR2: SGHNT, YENEEA. V lost 6 bases and J lost 3; bases outside the gene matches: 5. The CDR3 region has the DNA TGTGCCAGCAGGGGACAGGGTACGGACACTGAAGCTTTCTTT. Encoded protein: CASRGQGTDTEAFF.

This chain links TRBV7-2 with TRBJ1-2; maybe TRBD1 (5 bases). The V gene lost 1 base and the J gene lost 5 bases, with 11 bases spanning the gap. Germline V gives CDR1 SGHTA, CDR2 FQGNSA. The CDR3 sequence is 14 residues long. The CDR3 DNA sequence: TGTGCCAGCAGCTTAGGGGGACGGCAGTATGGCTACACCTTC. Its translation is CASSLGGRQYGYTF.

The rearrangement joins TRBV7-3 to TRBJ1-1, with D perhaps matching TRBD1 (5 bases). The CDR3 runs 13 residues. Trimming removed 4 bases from V and 10 bases from J, with 16 bases in between. CDR1 is SGHTA, CDR2 FQGTGA, per germline. This CDR3 is CASSSTRGPPAFF. The DNA of the CDR3 is TGTGCCAGCAGCTCGACGAGGGGCCCGCCAGCTTTCTTT. Full variable domain (missing parts from reference TRBV7-3 and TRBJ1-1): GAGVSQTPSNKVTEKGKYVELRCDPISGHTALYWYRQSLGQGPEFLIYFQGTGAADDSGLPNDRFFAVRPEGSVSTLKIQRTERGDSAVYLCASSSTRGPPAFFGQGTRLTVV.

A single count supports this clone. The chain carries TRBV7-9 and TRBJ2-1; perhaps TRBD2 as D (6 bases). Germline CDR1 SEHNR, CDR2 FQNEAQ (reference sequence). The CDR3 spans 13 residues. V lost 1 base to trimming and J lost 13 bases, with 14 bases between them. The CDR3 DNA reads TGTGCCAGCAGCTTAGGTGGCGGGGTAGCACAGTTCTTC. Its protein is CASSLGGGVAQFF.

This sequence joins TRBV18 and TRBJ2-1, with 7 bases that match TRBD1. V shed 6 bases, J shed 5 bases, and the junction held 10 bases outside the gene matches. From germline, CDR1 is KGHSH and CDR2 LQKENI. This CDR3 region has 15 residues. CDR3 loop: CASSPGRGKDNEQFF. The CDR3 DNA follows: TGTGCCAGCTCCCCAGGCAGGGGGAAAGACAATGAGCAGTTCTTC.

The chain joins TRBV7-3 to TRBJ2-6; D possibly corresponds to TRBD1 (5 bases). Trimming took 5 bases from V and 5 from J, leaving 16 bases between them. Germline V gene lookup returns CDR1 SGHTA and CDR2 FQGTGA. This CDR3 has 16 amino acids. CDR3 sequence reads: CASSEPQGYWANVLTF. The CDR3 bases are TGTGCCAGCAGCGAACCGCAGGGATACTGGGCCAACGTCCTGACTTTC.

V usage is TRBV6-5 and J usage is TRBJ1-1, with D hard to call. The CDR3 loop spans 15 amino acids. Germline V lookup: CDR1 MNHEY, CDR2 SVGAGI. Trimming stripped 4 bases from V and 5 bases from J, with 17 bases between. The CDR3 DNA reads TGTGCCAGCAGTTCTCTTCGAACACGGGAAACTGAAGCTTTCTTT. As protein: CASSSLRTRETEAFF.

This clone has only one observation. The chain has TRBV11-2 and TRBJ2-1; 14 bases agree with TRBD2. Germline CDR1 and CDR2: SGHAT and FQNNGV. V lost 0 bases and J lost 2; bases outside the gene matches: 6. This CDR3 region has 19 residues. The CDR3 is CASSLDLETSGGAYNEQFF. The CDR3 DNA reads TGTGCCAGCAGCTTAGATCTAGAGACTAGCGGGGGGGCCTACAATGAGCAGTTCTTC.

The CDR3 nucleotides read TGCAGCGTCGCCGTCAGGGGCCCCAGCACAGATACGCAGTATTTT. The encoded protein is CSVAVRGPSTDTQYF. The V gene is TRBV29-1, the J gene TRBJ2-3, with TRBD1 as a possible D gene (6 bases). This CDR3 spans 15 amino acids. Trimming pared 6 bases from V and 0 bases from J, leaving 16 bases between. From germline, CDR1 is SQVTM and CDR2 ANQGSEA.

The sample holds a few counts of this clone. The gene calls are TRBV10-2 and TRBJ1-1; D perhaps matches TRBD1 (5 bases). The germline V and J ends were trimmed by 8 bases and 10 bases, with 14 bases remaining between them. The length of the CDR3 is 11 residues. Per the germline V gene, CDR1 is WSHSY and CDR2 is SAAADI. The CDR3 nucleotides read TGCGCCAGCGGGCCTTTCACAGGAGCTTTCTTT. Encoded protein: CASGPFTGAFF.